Sequencing of this TCR beta chain was carried out in a study of T cell responses to AZD1222 COVID-19 vaccine. Sequencing was performed with immunoSEQ multiplex PCR; in TCRdb, only in-frame clones are kept and a portion is missing. The sample comprises some 150,000 clones, almost 95% of which are singletons, and about 3.8% rests with the top ten. Broader study findings: Spike-specific TCRs gained breadth and depth after people received two AZD1222 doses. Seropositive status at baseline applied to only five to seven AZD1222 recipients.

With regard to this clone: What it recognizes is unknown.

The germline V gene encodes CDR1 SGHRS and CDR2 YFSETQ. The CDR3 is 12 amino acids. V shed 7 bases and J shed 4 bases, with 11 bases lying between them. The sequencing here drew on peripheral blood, taken 28 days after the second AZD1222 dose. The rearrangement links TRBV5-1 to TRBJ1-2; possibly TRBD1 for D (5 bases). The receptor was derived from an adult who received the AZD1222 COVID-19 vaccine. CDR3 DNA: TGCGCCAGCTCGGAGGGACCCTATGGCTACACCTTC. Amino acids: CASSEGPYGYTF.